This T cell receptor (beta chain) appears in the sequencing data of a study of cytomegalovirus exposure and HLA in healthy donors. Trimming took 2 bases from V and 1 from J; bases not matched to a gene: 10. This CDR3 contains 17 residues. From germline, CDR1 is MGHDK and CDR2 SYGVNS. Primers included in the PCR were 60 Vbeta and 13 Jbeta primers. The data were produced by immunoSEQ multiplex PCR, yet TCRdb's version contains in-frame clones alone and is incomplete. Among fewer than 200,000 clones listed, 80% were seen once. The clonotype was recovered from a man in his thirties or forties in good health and CMV-seronegative. The sample consisted of PBMCs. The gene calls are TRBV25-1 and TRBJ1-1, with 7 positions matching TRBD1. Written as DNA, the CDR3 is TGTGCCAGCAGTGAAAGTGGCAGGGGGGAGAGGAACACTGAAGCTTTCTTT. Translated, it gives CASSESGRGERNTEAFF.